This T cell receptor beta chain was profiled in a study of blood T cell repertoires in COVID-19. For the study at large: Samples of COVID-19 (acute and convalescent) were obtained from the United States, Italy and Spain.

Donors in Cohort 3 who had recovered were those with two negative PCRs, healthcare professional clearance, or resolution of their symptoms. Deletions cut 1 base from V and 1 base from J, with 9 bases between. Germline values: CDR1 KGHDR, CDR2 SFDVKD. The CDR3 length is 15 residues. Measured with immunoSEQ multiplex PCR; TCRdb has only the in-frame clones, and not every one. The repertoire consists of about 480,000 clones, with 75% to 90% occurring once and the leading ten covering 6.5% to 9.5%. Sequenced sample: PBMCs or T cells enriched from blood (not recorded which). V and J are TRBV24-1 and TRBJ2-5, with a possible D match to TRBD1 (5 bases). The TCR originated in an older woman who had recovered from COVID-19. CDR3 DNA: TGTGCCACCAGTGATTTACAGGTCGGCCAAGAGACCCAGTACTTC. The encoded protein is CATSDLQVGQETQYF.